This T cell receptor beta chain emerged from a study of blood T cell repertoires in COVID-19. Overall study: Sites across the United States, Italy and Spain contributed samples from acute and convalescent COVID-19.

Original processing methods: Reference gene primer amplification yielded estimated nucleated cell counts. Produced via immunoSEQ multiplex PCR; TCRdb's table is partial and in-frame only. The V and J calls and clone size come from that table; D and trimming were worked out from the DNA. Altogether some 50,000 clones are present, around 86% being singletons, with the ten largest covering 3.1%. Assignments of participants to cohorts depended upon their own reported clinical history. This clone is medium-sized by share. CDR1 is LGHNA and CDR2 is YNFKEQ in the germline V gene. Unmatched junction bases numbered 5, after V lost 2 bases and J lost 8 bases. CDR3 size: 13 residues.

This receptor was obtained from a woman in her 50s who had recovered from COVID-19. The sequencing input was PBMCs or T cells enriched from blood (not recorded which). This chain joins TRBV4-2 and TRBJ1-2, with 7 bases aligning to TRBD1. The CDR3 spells CASSQYRGGGYTF. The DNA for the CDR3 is TGTGCCAGCAGCCAATACAGGGGCGGGGGCTACACCTTC.